Following are 17 T cell receptor beta chains from one sample sequenced in a study of shared clonotypes between healthy human individuals (dated by TCRdb to 2019 to 2021). The library came from the immunoSEQ multiplex PCR assay. TCRdb holds this immuneACCESS table with in-frame rearrangements only. Some clones are missing; in checked studies, unresolved V genes explain under half, and the rest has no known cause. For this sample the table gives some 2.4 million clones, of which approximately 93% were detected only once. The ten largest clones take up 0.36% of the sample. The sequenced material came from naive CD4+ T cells from PBMCs. The cell subset or site label for this specimen denotes: CD45RA+ positively selected. These receptors all stem from a man aged 18 to 29 in good health. Some clones in this sample may be carry-over from other donors' samples.

This rearrangement joins TRBV6-5 to TRBJ2-5; 9 bases line up with TRBD1. The CDR3 is 13 residues long. The V gene's germline CDR1 is MNHEY and CDR2 SVGAGI. Trimming at V came to 6 bases and at J to 5 bases, leaving 4 bases not matched to a gene. The CDR3 loop reads CASRGTGIETQYF. Here the CDR3 DNA reads TGTGCCAGCAGAGGGACAGGGATTGAGACCCAGTACTTC.

This chain joins TRBV28 and TRBJ1-2; no reliable D call. V was shortened by 5 bases and J by 2 bases, with 12 bases between the two germline ends. The CDR3 extends over 14 amino acids. Germline V gene data show CDR1 as MDHEN and CDR2 as SYDVKM. The CDR3 DNA follows: TGTGCCAGCAGTAGTTCCAGGCCCAACTATGGCTACACCTTC. Residues: CASSSSRPNYGYTF.

Concerning this clone: Other DNA sequences in this specimen translate into the identical CDR3. The genes are TRBV5-1 and TRBJ2-5; 14 bases are a match to TRBD2. This CDR3 is built from 16 residues. V gave up 4 bases and J gave up 1 base; unmatched junction bases: 3. Germline V gene data show CDR1 as SGHRS and CDR2 as YFSETQ. CDR3 sequence (DNA): TGCGCCAGCAGCCCCGGACTAGCGGGAGGCCAAGAGACCCAGTACTTC. As protein: CASSPGLAGGQETQYF.

The chain links TRBV7-2 to TRBJ2-1; tentatively, D is TRBD1 or TRBD2 (6 bases each). CDR3 size: 17 residues. Trimming removed 5 bases at V and 7 bases at J, with 24 bases between. Germline V gene data show CDR1 as SGHTA and CDR2 as FQGNSA. The DNA for the CDR3 is TGTGCCAGCAGCCGAGGGGGTAGCGGCCGGTGGGGGAATGAGCAGTTCTTC. Protein product: CASSRGGSGRWGNEQFF.

Comment on this clone: Other DNA sequences in this specimen translate into the identical CDR3. J is TRBJ1-2 and V is TRBV7-9, with TRBD1 matching over 8 bases. The germline gives CDR1 SEHNR, CDR2 FQNEAQ (reference sequence). The CDR3 extends over 15 amino acids. The trim removed 4 bases at V and 0 bases at J, leaving 4 bases unmatched. In nucleotides, the CDR3 is TGTGCCAGCAGCTCAGGGACAGGAGCTAACTATGGCTACACCTTC. This encodes CASSSGTGANYGYTF.

This clone has a single count. The same CDR3 also results from other DNA sequences found in this sample. V gene TRBV7-9 combines with J gene TRBJ2-7; D perhaps matches TRBD2 (7 bases). CDR1 and CDR2 from the germline V gene are SEHNR and FQNEAQ (reference sequence). Deletions cut 5 bases from V and 1 base from J, with 12 bases between. The CDR3 loop spans 14 amino acids. The CDR3 DNA follows: TGTGCCAGCAGCCCGGGGGGCAGTTCCTACGAGCAGTACTTC. It is translated as CASSPGGSSYEQYF. Full variable domain (outside the CDR3, taken from reference TRBV7-9 and TRBJ2-7): DTGVSQNPRHKITKRGQNVTFRCDPISEHNRLYWYRQTLGQGPEFLTYFQNEAQLEKSRLLSDRFSAERPKGSFSTLEIQRTEQGDSAMYLCASSPGGSSYEQYFGPGTRLTVT.

V is TRBV7-9 and J is TRBJ2-7; D ambiguous. V was cut by 0 bases and J by 2 bases, with 8 bases left in between. The CDR3 length is 14 residues. Germline V CDR1 and CDR2: SEHNR, FQNEAQ (reference sequence). CDR3: CASSLATDPYEQYF. The CDR3 DNA reads TGTGCCAGCAGCTTAGCTACAGATCCCTACGAGCAGTACTTC.

The chain joins TRBV18 to TRBJ1-2; D is perhaps TRBD1 (5 bases). Trimming left V 3 bases short and J 2 bases short, with 25 bases between. The germline V gene has CDR1 KGHSH and CDR2 LQKENI. The CDR3 has 19 residues. The CDR3 protein is CASSPGPGMSPEVNYGYTF. CDR3 in DNA: TGTGCCAGCTCACCCGGCCCAGGGATGTCACCCGAAGTCAACTATGGCTACACCTTC.

This rearrangement joins TRBV4-1 to TRBJ2-7; D gene ambiguous. Germline V gives CDR1 MGHRA, CDR2 YSYEKL. V lost 1 base and J 4 bases, leaving 8 bases between the germline ends. The CDR3 runs to 13 residues. The CDR3 here is CASSQGIGYEQYF. CDR3 coding DNA: TGCGCCAGCAGCCAAGGGATTGGGTACGAGCAGTACTTC.

The chain joins TRBV28 to TRBJ2-7, with 7 bases identical to TRBD1. CDR1 MDHEN and CDR2 SYDVKM come from the germline V gene. Germline trimming cut 2 bases from V and 7 bases from J; bases unmatched to any gene: 8. The CDR3 is 14 amino acids. CDR3 sequence: CASSLRQGKGEQYF. In DNA form, the CDR3 reads TGTGCCAGCAGTTTAAGACAGGGCAAAGGGGAGCAGTACTTC.

This clone was observed a handful of times. J is TRBJ1-2 and V is TRBV18; D unclear. Per the germline V gene, CDR1 is KGHSH and CDR2 is LQKENI. Trimming took 0 bases from V and 8 from J, leaving 10 bases between them. The CDR3 runs to 13 residues. The CDR3 coding sequence is TGTGCCAGCTCACCACCTCCGGTGGGGGGCTACACCTTC. Its protein product is CASSPPPVGGYTF. Looking up the rest from reference TRBV18 and TRBJ1-2 gives the full variable domain: NAGVMQNPRHLVRRRGQEARLRCSPMKGHSHVYWYRQLPEEGLKFMVYLQKENIIDESGMPKERFSAEFPKEGPSILRIQQVVRGDSAAYFCASSPPPVGGYTFGSGTRLTVV.

V is TRBV4-2 and J is TRBJ1-1, with D unresolved. Trimming took 5 bases from V and 3 from J, leaving 13 bases between them. Germline values: CDR1 LGHNA, CDR2 YNFKEQ. The CDR3 consists of 14 residues. CDR3 DNA: TGTGCCAGCAGCTTGACAATAAAAGACACTGAAGCTTTCTTT. It encodes CASSLTIKDTEAFF.

The V and J genes are TRBV10-3 and TRBJ1-3; D gene uncertain. Deletions cut 3 bases from V and 1 base from J, with 7 bases between. The CDR3 runs to 14 residues. Germline CDR1 reads ENHRY; CDR2 reads SYGVKD. The CDR3 DNA reads as TGTGCCATCAGTGATGTGAGGTCTGGAAACACCATATATTTT. Encoded protein: CAISDVRSGNTIYF.

As to this clone: This sample also contains other DNA sequences that code for the same CDR3. This chain links TRBV5-1 with TRBJ2-7; 10 positions agree with TRBD1. Germline V gene sequence: CDR1 SGHRS, CDR2 YFSETQ. This CDR3 region has 13 residues. V shed 4 bases and J 3 bases; nucleotides not matched to a gene: 1. CDR3 amino acids: CASSRDRGYEQYF. In DNA, the CDR3 is TGCGCCAGCAGCCGGGACAGGGGCTACGAGCAGTACTTC.

The rearrangement joins TRBV28 to TRBJ2-1; 9 bases align to TRBD2. Germline values: CDR1 MDHEN, CDR2 SYDVKM. The CDR3 covers 16 residues. Unmatched junction bases numbered 7, after V lost 1 base and J lost 6 bases. The DNA for the CDR3 is TGTGCCAGCAGTTTATTCGGGACTAGCCCCAGCAATGAGCAGTTCTTC. Residues: CASSLFGTSPSNEQFF.

This clone was seen once. This chain joins TRBV11-3 and TRBJ2-7, with TRBD1 identical over 9 bases. The CDR3 is 15 amino acids. Germline assignment: CDR1 SGHNT and CDR2 YENEEA. With 5 bases clipped from V and 5 bases from J, the junction kept 10 bases outside the gene matches. CDR3 in DNA: TGTGCCAGCAGCCAACCGGGACAGGGAAGACACGAGCAGTACTTC. It codes for CASSQPGQGRHEQYF.

The chain recombines TRBV5-1 with TRBJ2-1; perhaps TRBD2 as D (6 bases). Germline V gene lookup returns CDR1 SGHRS and CDR2 YFSETQ. The CDR3 spans 16 residues. V dropped 4 bases and J dropped 8 bases, with 22 bases sitting between them. The CDR3 coding sequence is TGCGCCAGCAGCCCCTCCCCTAGCGATTCCTTTCATGAGCAGTTCTTC. Translating gives CASSPSPSDSFHEQFF.